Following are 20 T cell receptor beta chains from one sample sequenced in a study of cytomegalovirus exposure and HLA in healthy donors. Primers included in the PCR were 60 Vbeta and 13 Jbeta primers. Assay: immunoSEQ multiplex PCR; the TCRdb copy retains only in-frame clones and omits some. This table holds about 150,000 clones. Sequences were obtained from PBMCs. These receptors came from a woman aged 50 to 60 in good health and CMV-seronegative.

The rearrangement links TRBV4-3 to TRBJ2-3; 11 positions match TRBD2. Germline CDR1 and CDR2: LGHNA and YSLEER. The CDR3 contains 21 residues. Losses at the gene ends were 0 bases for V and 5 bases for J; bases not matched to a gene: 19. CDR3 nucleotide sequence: TGCGCCAGCAGCCAAGAAGCCCAGGGAGGGCTAGCGGGAGGTAGTCGAGATACGCAGTATTTT. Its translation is CASSQEAQGGLAGGSRDTQYF.

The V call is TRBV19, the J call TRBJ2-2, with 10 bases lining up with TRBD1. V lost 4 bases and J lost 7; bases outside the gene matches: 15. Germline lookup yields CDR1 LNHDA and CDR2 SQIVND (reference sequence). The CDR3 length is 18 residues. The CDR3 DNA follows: TGTGCCAGTAGTACGAGCCCACGAGGACAGGGGGTGGTCGGGGAGCTGTTTTTT. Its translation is CASSTSPRGQGVVGELFF. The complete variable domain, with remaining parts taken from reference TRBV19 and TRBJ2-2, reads DGGITQSPKYLFRKEGQNVTLSCEQNLNHDAMYWYRQDPGQGLRLIYYSQIVNDFQKGDIAEGYSVSREKKESFPLTVTSAQKNPTAFYLCASSTSPRGQGVVGELFFGEGSRLTVL.

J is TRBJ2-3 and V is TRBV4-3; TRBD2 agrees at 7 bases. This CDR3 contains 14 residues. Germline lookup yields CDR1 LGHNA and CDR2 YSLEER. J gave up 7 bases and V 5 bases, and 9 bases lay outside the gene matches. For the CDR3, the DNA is TGCGCCAGCAGCTGGAAGCGGGAAGTAAATACGCAGTATTTT. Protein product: CASSWKREVNTQYF.

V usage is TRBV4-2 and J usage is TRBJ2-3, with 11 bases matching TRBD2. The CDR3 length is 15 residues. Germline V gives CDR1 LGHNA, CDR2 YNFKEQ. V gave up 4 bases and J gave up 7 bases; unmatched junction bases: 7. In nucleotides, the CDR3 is TGTGCCAGCAGCCCCGTAGCGGGAGGGAGGAATACGCAGTATTTT. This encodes CASSPVAGGRNTQYF.

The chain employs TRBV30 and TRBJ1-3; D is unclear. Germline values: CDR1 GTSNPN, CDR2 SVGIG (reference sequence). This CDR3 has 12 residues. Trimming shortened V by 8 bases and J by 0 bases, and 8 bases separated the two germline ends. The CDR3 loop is CAGRYSGNTIYF. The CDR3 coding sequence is TGTGCCGGTAGATACTCTGGAAACACCATATATTTT.

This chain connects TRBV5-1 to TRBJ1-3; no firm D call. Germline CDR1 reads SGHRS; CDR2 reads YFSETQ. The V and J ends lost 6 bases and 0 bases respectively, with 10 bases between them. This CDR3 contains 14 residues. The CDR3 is CASTSFGSGNTIYF. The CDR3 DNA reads TGCGCCAGCACCTCCTTCGGCTCTGGAAACACCATATATTTT.

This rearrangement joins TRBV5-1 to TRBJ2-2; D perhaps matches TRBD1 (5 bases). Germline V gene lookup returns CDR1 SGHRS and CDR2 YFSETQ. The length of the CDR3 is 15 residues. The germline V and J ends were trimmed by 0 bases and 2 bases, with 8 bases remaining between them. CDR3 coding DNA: TGCGCCAGCAGCTTGGCCCAGGGAAACACCGGGGAGCTGTTTTTT. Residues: CASSLAQGNTGELFF.

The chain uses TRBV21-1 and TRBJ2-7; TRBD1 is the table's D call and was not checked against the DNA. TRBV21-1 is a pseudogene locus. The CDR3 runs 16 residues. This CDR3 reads CASSNRKGQTFYEQYF. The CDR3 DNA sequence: TGTGCCAGCAGCAATCGTAAGGGACAGACCTTCTACGAGCAGTACTTC.

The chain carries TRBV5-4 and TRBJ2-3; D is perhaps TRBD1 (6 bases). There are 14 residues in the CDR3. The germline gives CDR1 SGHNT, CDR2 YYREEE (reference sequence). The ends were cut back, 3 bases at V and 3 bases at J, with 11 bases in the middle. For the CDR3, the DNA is TGTGCCAGCAGCTCGCAGGGGAGAACAGATACGCAGTATTTT. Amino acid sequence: CASSSQGRTDTQYF. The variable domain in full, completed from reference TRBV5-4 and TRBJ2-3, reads ETGVTQSPTHLIKTRGQQVTLRCSSQSGHNTVSWYQQALGQGPQFIFQYYREEENGRGNFPPRFSGLQFPNYSSELNVNALELDDSALYLCASSSQGRTDTQYFGPGTRLTVL.

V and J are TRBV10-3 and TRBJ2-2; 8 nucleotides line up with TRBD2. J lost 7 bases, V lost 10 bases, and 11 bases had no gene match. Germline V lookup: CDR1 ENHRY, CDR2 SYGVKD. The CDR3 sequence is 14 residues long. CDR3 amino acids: CATRRAGVDGELFF. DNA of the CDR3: TGTGCCACTCGGAGAGCGGGAGTCGACGGGGAGCTGTTTTTT.

The CDR3 DNA follows: TGTGCCAGCAGCCCCACCGGGGGTTCCAACGAGCAGTACTTC. It yields the protein CASSPTGGSNEQYF. The rearrangement uses TRBV9 and TRBJ2-7, with a tentative D call TRBD2 (6 bases). This CDR3 has 14 amino acids. Germline V CDR1 and CDR2: SGDLS, YYNGEE. V was cut by 4 bases and J by 5 bases, with 16 bases left in between.

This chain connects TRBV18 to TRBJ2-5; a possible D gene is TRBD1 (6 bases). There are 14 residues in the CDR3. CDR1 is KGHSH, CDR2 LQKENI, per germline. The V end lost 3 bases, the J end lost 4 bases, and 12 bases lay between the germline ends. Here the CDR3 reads CASSPTQGLETQYF. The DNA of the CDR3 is TGTGCCAGCTCACCTACACAGGGTTTAGAGACCCAGTACTTC.

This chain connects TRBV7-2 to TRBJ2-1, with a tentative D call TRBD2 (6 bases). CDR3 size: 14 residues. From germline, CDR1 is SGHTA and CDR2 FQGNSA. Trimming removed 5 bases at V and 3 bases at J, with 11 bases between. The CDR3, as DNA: TGTGCCAGCAGCCTTGGGACTGTCTACAATGAGCAGTTCTTC. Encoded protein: CASSLGTVYNEQFF.

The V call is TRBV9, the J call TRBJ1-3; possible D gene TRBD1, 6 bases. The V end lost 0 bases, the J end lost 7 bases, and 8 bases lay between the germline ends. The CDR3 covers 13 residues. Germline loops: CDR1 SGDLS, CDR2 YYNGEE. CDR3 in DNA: TGTGCCAGCAGCGTAGCACAGGGTAACACCATATATTTT. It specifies CASSVAQGNTIYF. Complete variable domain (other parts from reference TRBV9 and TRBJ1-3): DSGVTQTPKHLITATGQRVTLRCSPRSGDLSVYWYQQSLDQGLQFLIQYYNGEERAKGNILERFSAQQFPDLHSELNLSSLELGDSALYFCASSVAQGNTIYFGEGSWLTVV.

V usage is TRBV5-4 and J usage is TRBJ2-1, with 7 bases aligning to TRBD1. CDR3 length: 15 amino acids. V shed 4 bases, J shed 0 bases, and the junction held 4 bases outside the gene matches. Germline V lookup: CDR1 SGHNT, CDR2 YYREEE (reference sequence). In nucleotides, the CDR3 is TGTGCCAGCAGCCCGGGACAGAGCTCCTACAATGAGCAGTTCTTC. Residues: CASSPGQSSYNEQFF. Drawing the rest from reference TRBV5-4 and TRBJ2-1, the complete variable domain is ETGVTQSPTHLIKTRGQQVTLRCSSQSGHNTVSWYQQALGQGPQFIFQYYREEENGRGNFPPRFSGLQFPNYSSELNVNALELDDSALYLCASSPGQSSYNEQFFGPGTRLTVL.

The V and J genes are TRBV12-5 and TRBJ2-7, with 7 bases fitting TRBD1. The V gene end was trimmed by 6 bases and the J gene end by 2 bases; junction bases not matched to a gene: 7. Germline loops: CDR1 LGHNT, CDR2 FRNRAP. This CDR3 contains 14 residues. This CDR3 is CASGARDSAYEQYF. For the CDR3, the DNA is TGTGCTAGTGGGGCCCGGGACAGCGCCTACGAGCAGTACTTC.

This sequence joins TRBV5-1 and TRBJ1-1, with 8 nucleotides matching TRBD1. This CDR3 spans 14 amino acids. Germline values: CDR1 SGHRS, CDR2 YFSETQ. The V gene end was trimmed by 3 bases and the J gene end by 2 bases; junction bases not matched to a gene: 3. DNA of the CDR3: TGCGCCAGCAGCTACGGACAGGGCAACACTGAAGCTTTCTTT. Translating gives CASSYGQGNTEAFF.

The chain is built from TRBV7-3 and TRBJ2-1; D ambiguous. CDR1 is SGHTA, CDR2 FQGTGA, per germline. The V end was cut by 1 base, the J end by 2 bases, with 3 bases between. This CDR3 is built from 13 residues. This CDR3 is CASSLNTYNEQFF. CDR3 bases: TGTGCCAGCAGCTTAAACACCTACAATGAGCAGTTCTTC. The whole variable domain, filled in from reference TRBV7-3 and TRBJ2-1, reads GAGVSQTPSNKVTEKGKYVELRCDPISGHTALYWYRQSLGQGPEFLIYFQGTGAADDSGLPNDRFFAVRPEGSVSTLKIQRTERGDSAVYLCASSLNTYNEQFFGPGTRLTVL.

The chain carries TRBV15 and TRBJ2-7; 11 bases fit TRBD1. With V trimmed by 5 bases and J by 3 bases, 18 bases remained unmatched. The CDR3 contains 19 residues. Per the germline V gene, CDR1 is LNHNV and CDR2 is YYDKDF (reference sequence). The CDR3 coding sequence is TGTGCCACCAGCGCCGTAATCCCCATCCCCGGGACAGGGGGCTACGAGCAGTACTTC. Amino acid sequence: CATSAVIPIPGTGGYEQYF. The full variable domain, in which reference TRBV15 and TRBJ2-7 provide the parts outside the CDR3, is DAMVIQNPRYQVTQFGKPVTLSCSQTLNHNVMYWYQQKSSQAPKLLFHYYDKDFNNEADTPDNFQSRRPNTSFCFLDIRSPGLGDTAMYLCATSAVIPIPGTGGYEQYFGPGTRLTVT.

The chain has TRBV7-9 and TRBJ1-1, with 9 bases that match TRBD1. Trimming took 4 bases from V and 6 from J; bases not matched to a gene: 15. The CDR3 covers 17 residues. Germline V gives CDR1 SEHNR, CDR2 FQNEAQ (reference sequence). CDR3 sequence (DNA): TGTGCCAGCAGCTCGGACAGGGGTGTAGTAGGTACGTCTGAAGCTTTCTTT. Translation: CASSSDRGVVGTSEAFF.